This paragraph covers one T cell receptor beta chain sequence. How the authors handled the data: Scientists estimated how many nucleated cells there were by amplifying reference gene primers. The method was immunoSEQ multiplex PCR; TCRdb's version includes in-frame clones alone and lacks a portion of them. That table gives V, J and clone size, and the DNA gave D and trimming. The sample includes around 220,000 clones, roughly 87% of them seen just once. These data are taken from a study of blood T cell repertoires in COVID-19. Overall study: Spain, Italy and the United States supplied samples that represented acute and convalescent COVID-19.

V lost 1 base and J lost 7, with 7 bases in between. This CDR3 contains 12 residues. Germline V gene sequence: CDR1 LNHDA, CDR2 SQIVND (reference sequence). The sample consisted of peripheral blood. This TCR derives from a man between 40 and 49 years old with active or convalescent COVID-19. The chain couples TRBV19 to TRBJ1-2; D is ambiguous. The DNA for the CDR3 is TGTGCCAGTAGTATAGGCCACAGTGGCTACACCTTC. Translation: CASSIGHSGYTF.